The 5 T cell receptor beta chains listed next were all sequenced from one sample in a study of low-dose radiotherapy and immunotherapy resistance in tumors (dated by TCRdb to between 2021 and 2024). In light of the paper, this sample's time point label describes: after trial treatment. Interpreted using the paper, the treatment or condition label stands for: LDRT plus nivolumab, ipilimumab, low-dose cyclophosphamide and aspirin (RACIN trial). The reads were generated on an Illumina HiSeq 2500. To make first-strand cDNA, Superscript III was used along with a set of TRAV- and TRBV-specific primers so that both the TCRalpha and TCRbeta chains were covered. An approximately 18-cycle PCR with Phusion amplified the TCRs, pairing a constant-region primer with the adapter that was attached to the V primers. TCRdb passed the public sequencing reads through fastp at Q25 and MiXCR, retaining productive beta sequences. Rows with one shared CDR3 protein collapse into an entry with the most common genes and DNA. The sample profile shows 75,000 to 95,000 distinct CDR3 sequences; 20% to 25% of them were found once. About 13% of the sample is taken by the ten largest.

The input for sequencing was PBMCs, taken after low-dose radiotherapy plus immunotherapy. Every receptor here comes from a female donor with ovarian cancer.

This clonotype was recorded at least ten times. This chain uses TRBV6-2 or TRBV6-3 with TRBJ1-2; D call uncertain. The CDR3 covers 13 residues. In germline, CDR1 is MNHEY, CDR2 SVGEGT. With 5 bases removed from V and 3 bases from J, the gap between germline ends came to 10 bases. CDR3 region: CASSKGSDYGYTF. Here the CDR3 DNA reads TGTGCCAGCAGTAAAGGCTCGGACTATGGCTACACCTTC.

This clonotype was observed once. A far larger clone is only one base removed, so a read error is likely. The chain's CDR3 is CARSPGLAGAQETQYF. The CDR3 nucleotides read TGTGCCAGAAGCCCTGGACTAGCGGGGGCCCAAGAGACCCAGTACTTC. The chain joins TRBV5-3 to TRBJ2-5, with 13 bases that match TRBD2. TRBV5-3 is an ORF, with its function uncertain. Unmatched junction bases numbered 4, after V lost 4 bases and J lost 1 base. The CDR3 spans 16 residues.

Concerning this clonotype itself: A far larger clone is one base from this, pointing to a likely read error. This chain links TRBV18 with TRBJ2-1; the D is unclear. The CDR3 runs 14 residues. Germline V gene data show CDR1 as KGHSH and CDR2 as LQKENI. Trimming removed 5 bases from V and 10 bases from J, with 18 bases in between. The DNA of the CDR3 is TGTGCCAGCTCATTCTTCCCCAGGACCCACGAGCAGTTCTTC. Amino acids: CASSFFPRTHEQFF.

The sample holds many counts of this clonotype. This sequence joins TRBV9 and TRBJ2-1; D gene unclear. The CDR3 extends over 14 amino acids. Trimming pared 1 base from V and 0 bases from J, leaving 5 bases between. Germline V CDR1 and CDR2: SGDLS, YYNGEE. The DNA for the CDR3 is TGTGCCAGCAGCGTAATTGGCTCCTACAATGAGCAGTTCTTC. Its translation is CASSVIGSYNEQFF.

This clonotype was counted many times. This chain connects TRBV4-3 to TRBJ2-3; unclear D gene. V dropped 0 bases and J dropped 7 bases, with 8 bases sitting between them. Germline CDR1 and CDR2: LGHNA and YSLEER. The CDR3 is made up of 13 amino acids. The CDR3 DNA sequence: TGCGCCAGCAGCCAAGATTGGAAGAATACGCAGTATTTT. The encoded protein is CASSQDWKNTQYF.